In this sample, the clone carrying this T cell receptor beta chain turned up a few times. Its antigen is not identified. This sample was included in a study of OX40 agonist ivuxolimab in advanced cancers. General study results and limits: Expanded clones tended on average to be more numerous among CD8+ T cells than CD4+. By week 6 at 0.1 to 3.0 mg/kg, blood CD4+ and CD8+ T cells had expanded clonally. Partial responders receiving 0.1-3.0 mg/kg showed among the lowest clonal expansion.

Per germline, CDR1 LGHNA and CDR2 YNFKEQ. The CDR3 consists of 14 residues. The V end was cut by 0 bases, the J end by 5 bases, with 10 bases between. Repertoires were generated with immunoSEQ multiplex PCR, while TCRdb's copy carries only in-frame clones and drops some. The sample holds fewer than 70,000 clones, roughly four fifths seen once. This sequence joins TRBV4-2 and TRBJ1-2; a weak D match, TRBD1 (5 bases). Sequenced material: CD4+ or CD8+ T cells sorted from blood, taken in a trial of the OX40 agonist ivuxolimab. This TCR derives from an adult with an advanced solid tumor such as melanoma, head and neck, liver or kidney cancer. In DNA form, the CDR3 reads TGTGCCAGCAGCCAAGATACGGGACTTTATGGCTACACCTTC. This codes for CASSQDTGLYGYTF.